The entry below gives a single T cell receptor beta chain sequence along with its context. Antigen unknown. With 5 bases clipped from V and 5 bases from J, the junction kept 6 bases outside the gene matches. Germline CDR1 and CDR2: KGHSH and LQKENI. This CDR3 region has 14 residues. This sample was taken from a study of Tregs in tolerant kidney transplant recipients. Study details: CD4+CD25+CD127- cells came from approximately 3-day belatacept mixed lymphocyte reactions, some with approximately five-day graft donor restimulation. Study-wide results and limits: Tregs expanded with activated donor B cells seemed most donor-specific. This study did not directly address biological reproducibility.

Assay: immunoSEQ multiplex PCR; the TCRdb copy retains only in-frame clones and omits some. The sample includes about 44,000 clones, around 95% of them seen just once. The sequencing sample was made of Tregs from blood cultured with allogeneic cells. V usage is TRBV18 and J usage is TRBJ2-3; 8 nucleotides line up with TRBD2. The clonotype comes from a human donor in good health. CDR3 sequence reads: CASSAGGAGDTQYF. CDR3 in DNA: TGTGCCAGCTCAGCCGGGGGGGCCGGAGATACGCAGTATTTT.